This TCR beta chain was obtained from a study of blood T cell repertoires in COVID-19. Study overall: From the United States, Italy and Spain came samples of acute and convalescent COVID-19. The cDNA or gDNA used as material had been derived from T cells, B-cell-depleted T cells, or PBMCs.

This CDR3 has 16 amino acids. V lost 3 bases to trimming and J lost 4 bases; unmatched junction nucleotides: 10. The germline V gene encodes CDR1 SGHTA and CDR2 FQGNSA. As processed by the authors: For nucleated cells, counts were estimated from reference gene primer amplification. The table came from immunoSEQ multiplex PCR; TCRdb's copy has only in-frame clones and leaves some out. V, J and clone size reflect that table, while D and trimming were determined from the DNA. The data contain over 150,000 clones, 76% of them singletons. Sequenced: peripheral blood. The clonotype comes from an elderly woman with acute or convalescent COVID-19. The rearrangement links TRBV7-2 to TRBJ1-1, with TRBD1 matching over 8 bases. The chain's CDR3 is CASSFPDRGRGTEAFF. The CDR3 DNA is TGTGCCAGCAGCTTTCCCGACAGGGGACGGGGCACTGAAGCTTTCTTT.